The text below deals with one TCR beta chain. TCRdb keeps only in-frame clones here, not all; method: immunoSEQ multiplex PCR. Among 180,000 or so clones listed, approximately 85% were seen once. Individuals drawn from some 25 US areas were about 18 to 89 years old. CDR3 size: 15 residues. The V end was cut by 3 bases, the J end by 2 bases, with 13 bases between. In germline, CDR1 is LNHNV, CDR2 YYDKDF (reference sequence). This entry is derived from a study of blood T cell repertoires in COVID-19. The source is a man aged 35 to 55 who had recovered from COVID-19. V usage is TRBV15 and J usage is TRBJ1-1, with a possible D match to TRBD1 (6 bases). The sequenced sample was PBMCs or T cells enriched from blood (not recorded which). The CDR3 nucleotides read TGTGCCACCAGCAGCCCGGACAGATTTAACACTGAAGCTTTCTTT. Amino acids: CATSSPDRFNTEAFF.